The rows below give T cell receptor beta chains drawn from one sample of a study of blood T cell repertoires in COVID-19. Sequenced by immunoSEQ multiplex PCR; TCRdb stores in-frame clones only, minus some. The sample contains a few hundred thousand clones, 70% to 90% of which appear only once. Sequenced material: peripheral blood. The receptors originated from a young man with active or convalescent COVID-19. The conserved cysteine and the conserved F or W are not part of the CDR3 here.

v_call cdr3_length cdr3_aa
TRBV18 13 ASSPNSGLLNEQF
TRBV4-1 14 ASSQINLVANEKLF
TRBV10-2 12 AIMRPDSTGELF
TRBV11-3 17 ASSSTDRGQGVVHSPLH
TRBV3-1/TRBV3-2 11 ASGQGINYEQY
TRBV10-1 10 ASSDFGTEAF
TRBV18 11 ASSPGTGRKAF
TRBV27 12 ASSLRQWNTEAF
TRBV5-8 13 ASSLAWHSNQPQH
TRBV5-6 12 ASSLLARTSEQY
TRBV6-5 12 ATTSGGGNQPQH
TRBV19 14 ASSIQGGVDNQPQH
TRBV6-5 12 ASMWRGGDNEQF
TRBV7-9 13 ASSSTGQASYEQY
TRBV28 13 ASSYLERSYNEQF
TRBV30 12 AWGRDATNEKLF
TRBV11-3 13 ASSFRGSSYNEQF
TRBV6-5 13 ASSDQGLAGNTIY
TRBV29-1 9 SVEFSDTQY
TRBV4-1 14 ASSQVRDILYNEQF
TRBV7-9 13 ASSSRAAIAYEQY
TRBV7-2 13 ASSLRQETYNEQF
TRBV9 12 ASSVGLLSYEQY
TRBV5-4 13 ASSLDPGGAETQY
TRBV6-5 13 ASRDTGGASTEAF
TRBV6-5 12 ASSYSEGADGYT
TRBV28 8 ASGTGRQY
TRBV7-9 13 ASSQLSVTYNEQF
TRBV28 11 ASGGGQYYGYT
TRBV28 14 ASSLGGLAGANVLT
TRBV7-2 10 ASSLETGEAF
TRBV7-9 15 ASSLGPGQQMNTEAF
TRBV6-5 12 ASSLQGYQETQY
TRBV30 11 AWMGTVNTEAF
TRBV3-1/TRBV3-2 11 ASSPTGLTEAF
TRBV6-1 12 ASSDPTSGRSRF
TRBV7-9 11 ASSQGQGIIQY
TRBV27 12 ASSSRQGGGIQY
TRBV9 15 ASSPLDVTDLNYGYT
TRBV20-1 12 SASAGGLADEQY
TRBV27 14 ASSLTGTGVGNTIY
TRBV24-1 10 AIQGASSEQY
TRBV27 14 ASSSPTSRARAEAF
TRBV7-9 13 ASSLRDRGVTEAF
TRBV11-3 11 ASSFSGDGELF
TRBV7-6 13 ASSSAGQSNEKLF
TRBV20-1 9 SARDDFNAF
TRBV3-1/TRBV3-2 12 ASSQGQSNQPQH
TRBV6-6 14 ASSYSVARPTYEQY
TRBV19 11 ASSTGLTYEQY
TRBV18 15 ASSPTIPTGGEETQY
TRBV4-2 15 ASSQVASGSGTGELF
TRBV5-5 12 ASSFRGTNYGYT
TRBV19 12 ASSMDGKLYEQY
TRBV5-1 12 ASSLAVPTGELF
TRBV27 14 ASSGGVYSSTDTQY
TRBV28 14 ASSFFSAGRNQPQH
TRBV4-3 14 ASSQSRTGRGSPQY
TRBV20-1 9 SAPHVAEAF